The present T cell receptor beta chain was sequenced within a study of breast tumors, draining lymph nodes, adjacent tissues. The CDR3 extends over 14 amino acids. Germline V gene sequence: CDR1 SGHNT, CDR2 YYREEE (reference sequence). V was shortened by 5 bases and J by 5 bases, with 15 bases between the two germline ends. Breast cancer patients provided tissue from their axillary draining lymph nodes. This clonotype has a count of ten or more. In TCRdb, the multiplex PCR reads were re-called with MiXCR into one record per CDR3 protein. The profile shows around 130,000 distinct CDR3 sequences, over 20% of them singletons.

Sequencing used axillary lymph node tissue. The chain employs TRBV5-4 and TRBJ2-3; unclear D gene. The receptor's source is a female donor with breast cancer. Some clones in this sample may be carry-over from other donors' samples. The CDR3, as DNA: TGTGCCAGCAGTGCGGCCCTACTGGGAGATACGCAGTATTTT. Amino acids: CASSAALLGDTQYF.